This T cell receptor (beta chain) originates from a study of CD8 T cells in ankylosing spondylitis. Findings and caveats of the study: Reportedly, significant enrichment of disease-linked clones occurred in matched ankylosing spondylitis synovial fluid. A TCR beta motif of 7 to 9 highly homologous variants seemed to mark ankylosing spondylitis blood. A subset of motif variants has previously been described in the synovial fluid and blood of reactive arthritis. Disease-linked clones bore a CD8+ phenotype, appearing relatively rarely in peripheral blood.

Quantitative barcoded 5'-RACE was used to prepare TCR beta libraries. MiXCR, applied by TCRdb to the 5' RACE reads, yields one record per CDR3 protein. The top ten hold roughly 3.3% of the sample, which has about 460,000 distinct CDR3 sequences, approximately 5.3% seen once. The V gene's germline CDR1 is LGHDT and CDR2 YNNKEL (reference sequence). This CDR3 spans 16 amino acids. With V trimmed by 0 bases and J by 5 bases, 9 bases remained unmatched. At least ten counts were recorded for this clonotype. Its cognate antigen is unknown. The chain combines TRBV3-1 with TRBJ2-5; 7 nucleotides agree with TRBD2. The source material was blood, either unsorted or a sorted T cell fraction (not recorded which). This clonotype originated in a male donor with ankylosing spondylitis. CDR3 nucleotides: TGTGCCAGCAGCCAAGATCGTTTCCTAGCGGAGGAGACCCAGTACTTC. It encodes CASSQDRFLAEETQYF.